This T cell receptor beta chain stems from a study of cytomegalovirus exposure and HLA in healthy donors. Looking at the study overall: Researchers previously reported finding fewer than 120 million unique TCR beta sequences from around 200 million T cells. Study-wide results and caveats: Being productive about 87% or about 30% of the time was typical of most TCR beta V segments in an earlier analysis. CMV antigen specificity was confirmed in vitro for a few CMV-associated chains. A reported reduction in N-insertions relative to the approximately 670-donor mean was seen in an Asian-associated ancestry cluster in a later analysis.

The PCR ran on 60 Vbeta and 13 Jbeta primers. The protocol was immunoSEQ multiplex PCR, while the TCRdb copy is restricted to in-frame clones and leaves out a portion. The sample records approximately 86,000 clones, 70% to 80% being singletons. With V trimmed by 0 bases and J by 2 bases, 7 bases remained unmatched. Germline CDR1 SGHRS, CDR2 YFSETQ. The CDR3 extends over 17 amino acids. Points on this clone: Its antigen is not known.

The V and J genes are TRBV5-1 and TRBJ2-7, with 11 nucleotides matching TRBD2. The TCR comes from a man in his 60s in good health and CMV-seronegative. Sequenced material: PBMCs. The CDR3 loop reads CASSLGLAGLKTYEQYF. The CDR3 nucleotides are TGCGCCAGCAGCTTGGGACTAGCGGGACTAAAGACCTACGAGCAGTACTTC.